This T cell receptor beta chain was sequenced in a study of blood T cell repertoires in COVID-19. Assay used: immunoSEQ multiplex PCR; TCRdb lists only in-frame clones, some missing. The top ten clones hold about an eighth of a sample with 150,000 to 200,000 clones, over 80% of them seen once. CDR3 size: 16 residues. CDR1 is SGHRS and CDR2 is YFSETQ in the germline V gene. The V and J ends lost 4 bases and 3 bases respectively, with 20 bases between them. This clone was detected a few times. This receptor was obtained from a woman aged 55-69 years who had recovered from COVID-19. J is TRBJ2-7 and V is TRBV5-1, with a tentative D call TRBD2 (5 bases). The sample comprised PBMCs or T cells enriched from blood (not recorded which). This CDR3 is CASSPSGHHALYEQYF. CDR3 bases: TGCGCCAGCAGCCCGAGCGGCCACCATGCCCTCTACGAGCAGTACTTC.